The T cell receptor (beta chain) under discussion was sequenced for a study of control samples from healthy donors and cancer patients. TCRdb keeps only in-frame clones here, not all; method: immunoSEQ multiplex PCR. The repertoire holds around 99,000 clones, with less than 95% as singletons. Germline V lookup: CDR1 MGHRA, CDR2 YSYEKL. V lost 4 bases to trimming and J lost 3 bases; unmatched junction nucleotides: 15. The CDR3 totals 19 residues. This clone was picked up a small number of times. This clonotype was obtained from a human donor in good health. The donor label of this sample is uncertain. The sequenced sample consisted of blood. The V gene is TRBV4-1, the J gene TRBJ1-4; 9 nucleotides line up with TRBD1. The CDR3 DNA reads as TGCGCCAGCAGCCTACAGATCTTAGGACAGGGGAGGGCTAATGAAAAACTGTTTTTT. It is translated as CASSLQILGQGRANEKLFF.